This passage covers 9 T cell receptor delta chains from one sample sequenced in a study of γδ T cells in repeated Plasmodium falciparum infection. Flow sorting of PBMC yielded separate Vgamma9/Vdelta2+ and Vdelta2-negative gammadelta T cell populations for bulk repertoire analysis. TCRdb reanalysed the multiplex PCR reads via CATT. The table has around 57,000 delta-chain clones, around 1.8% seen once. The sample comprised gamma-delta T cells from blood. The receptors originated from a pool of human donors (malaria-infected and uninfected, not separated).

Many counts were recorded for this clone. It differs at one base from a far larger clone, so likely a read error. The same CDR3 also results from other DNA sequences found in this sample. The chain is built from TRDV1 and TRDJ1; 8 positions match TRDD2. CDR1 TSWWSYY and CDR2 QGS come from the germline V gene. V lost 3 bases to trimming and J lost 10 bases; unmatched junction nucleotides: 19. The CDR3 is 17 residues long. This CDR3 is CALGETSYLPQEGGLIF. In DNA, the CDR3 is TGTGCTCTTGGGGAGACTTCCTACCTCCCGCAAGAGGGTGGACTCATCTTT.

This clone was seen many times. A read error likely explains why the TCRdb protein, taken from a much larger clone, differs from this DNA's translation at residue 3; the protein shown is translated from the DNA. The CDR3 loop is CAYGLGDIFGSADKLIF. DNA of the CDR3: TGTGCCTACGGACTGGGGGATATTTTTGGGTCCGCCGATAAACTCATCTTT. The chain combines TRDV2 with TRDJ1; 11 bases line up with TRDD3. The J gene, absent from TCRdb, was called here by matching the DNA to germline. Germline CDR1 reads GEAIGNYY; CDR2 reads EKD. With 8 bases clipped from V and 3 bases from J, the junction kept 16 bases outside the gene matches. CDR3 length: 17 residues.

This clone was detected a few times. This DNA translates differently at residue 18 from the TCRdb protein, which is that of a much larger clone; a read error is likely, and the protein shown is the DNA's own translation. The chain links TRDV1 to TRDJ1; the match to TRDD3 covers 8 bases. Germline lookup yields CDR1 TSWWSYY and CDR2 QGS. This CDR3 contains 22 residues. CDR3 amino acids: CALGERRETGGYQGSYTNKLIF. CDR3 nucleotide sequence: TGTGCTCTTGGGGAACGGAGGGAGACTGGGGGGTACCAAGGGTCGTACACCAATAAACTCATCTTT.

With regard to this clone: Translating this DNA gives a protein that differs at residue 7 from the TCRdb one, which belongs to a much larger clone; a read error is likely, and the protein shown is this translation. The chain combines TRDV1 with TRDJ1, with 10 nucleotides matching TRDD3. V lost 2 bases, J lost 0 bases, and 12 bases stayed unmatched. This CDR3 comprises 19 residues. Germline V CDR1 and CDR2: TSWWSYY, QGS. CDR3 nucleotide sequence: TGTGCTCTTGGGGAAGGGCCTCTCGGGGGATACGCGTACACCGATAAACTCATCTTT. Its protein product is CALGEGPLGGYAYTDKLIF.

About this clone itself: A far larger clone is only one base removed, so a read error is likely. Additional DNA sequences in this sample encode the identical CDR3. This chain joins TRDV1 and TRDJ1, with 12 bases matching TRDD3. Matching the DNA to germline supplied the J gene, which TCRdb does not give. The CDR3 consists of 21 residues. Germline V gene data show CDR1 as TSWWSYY and CDR2 as QGS. The junction had 21 bases not matched to a gene; V was cut back by 3 bases and J by 4 bases. The CDR3 here is CALGDFRLLLLTGGYRDKLIF. CDR3 DNA sequence: TGTGCTCTTGGGGATTTCCGCCTACTCCTTCTAACTGGGGGATACCGCGATAAACTCATCTTT.

This clone was observed a handful of times. A far more abundant clone sits one base away, making this likely a read error. The sample carries other DNA sequences with the same CDR3. J is TRDJ1 and V is TRDV2, with 10 bases fitting TRDD3. Germline matching of the DNA provided the J gene here, since TCRdb leaves it blank. The CDR3 is made up of 18 amino acids. Germline values: CDR1 GEAIGNYY, CDR2 EKD. CDR3 coding DNA: TGTGCCTGTGACCCCTTAGGGGGTGGGGGATACTCCACCGACAAACTCATCTTT. Translated, it gives CACDPLGGGGYSTDKLIF.

At least ten counts were recorded for this clone. Translating this DNA gives a protein that differs at residue 11 from the TCRdb one, which belongs to a much larger clone; a read error is likely, and the protein shown is this translation. This chain connects TRDV1 to TRDJ1; D not resolved. Per the germline V gene, CDR1 is TSWWSYY and CDR2 is QGS. Trimming took 3 bases from V and 0 from J, leaving 23 bases between them. This CDR3 spans 19 amino acids. The CDR3 DNA reads TGTGCTCTTGGGGACTCCCATCGAAGTGGATGCGTATACACCGATAAACTCATCTTT. This codes for CALGDSHRSGCVYTDKLIF.

In the case of this clone: The protein held in TCRdb is that of a much larger clone and does not match this DNA's translation at residue 5, likely because of a read error; the protein shown is translated from the DNA. CDR3: CALGCFLPLVLGGYTDKLIF. DNA for the CDR3: TGTGCTCTTGGGTGCTTCCTACCCCTGGTACTGGGGGGGTACACCGATAAACTCATCTTT. This rearrangement joins TRDV1 to TRDJ1; either TRDD2 or TRDD3 may fit D (8 bases each). TCRdb offers no J gene call, so here the DNA was matched to germline to obtain one. This CDR3 region has 20 residues. Trimming shortened V by 5 bases and J by 0 bases, and 28 bases separated the two germline ends. Germline V gene sequence: CDR1 TSWWSYY, CDR2 QGS.

To note about this clone: The protein TCRdb lists belongs to a much larger clone and differs from this DNA's translation at residue 14, which points to a read error; the protein shown is made from the DNA. The chain links TRDV1 to TRDJ2; TRDD2 agrees at 7 bases. The J gene, absent from TCRdb, was called here by matching the DNA to germline. J gave up 9 bases and V 2 bases, and 24 bases lay outside the gene matches. CDR3 length: 20 amino acids. Germline V gene data show CDR1 as TSWWSYY and CDR2 as QGS. The CDR3 DNA reads TGTGCTCTTGGGGAAGCCGGTTCGGTTTTTCGACTTCCTAGTATAACACAACTCTTCTTT. Translating it yields CALGEAGSVFRLPSITQLFF.